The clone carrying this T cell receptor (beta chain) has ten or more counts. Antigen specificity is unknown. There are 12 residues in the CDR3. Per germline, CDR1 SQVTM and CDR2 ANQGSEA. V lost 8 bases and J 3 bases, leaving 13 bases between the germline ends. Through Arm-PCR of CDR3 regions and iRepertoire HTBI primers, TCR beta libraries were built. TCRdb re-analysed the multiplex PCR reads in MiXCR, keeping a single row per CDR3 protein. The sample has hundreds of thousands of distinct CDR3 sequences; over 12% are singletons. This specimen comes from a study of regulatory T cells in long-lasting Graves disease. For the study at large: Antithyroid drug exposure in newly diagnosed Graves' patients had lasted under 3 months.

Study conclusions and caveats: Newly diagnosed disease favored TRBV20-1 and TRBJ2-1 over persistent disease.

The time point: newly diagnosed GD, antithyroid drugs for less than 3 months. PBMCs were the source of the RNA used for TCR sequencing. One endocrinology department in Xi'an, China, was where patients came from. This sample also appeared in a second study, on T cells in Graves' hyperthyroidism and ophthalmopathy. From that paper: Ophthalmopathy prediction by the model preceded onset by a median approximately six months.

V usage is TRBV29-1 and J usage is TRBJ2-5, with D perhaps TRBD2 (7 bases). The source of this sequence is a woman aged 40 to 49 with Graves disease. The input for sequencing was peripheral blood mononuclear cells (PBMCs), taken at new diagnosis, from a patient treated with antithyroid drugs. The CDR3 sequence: CSTQGGEETQYF. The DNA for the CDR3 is TGCAGCACCCAAGGGGGGGAAGAGACCCAGTACTTC.